This T cell receptor (beta chain) derives from a study of blood T cell repertoires in COVID-19. Some clones are missing from TCRdb's copy, which holds only in-frame ones; the method was immunoSEQ multiplex PCR. The sample yields 100,000 or so clones, 81% seen once. The CDR3 has 18 amino acids. Trimming cost V 1 base and J 0 bases; bases outside gene matches: 8. The germline V gene encodes CDR1 SGHTA and CDR2 FQGTGA. The chain recombines TRBV7-3 with TRBJ2-3, with 9 bases fitting TRBD1. This receptor was taken from a woman between 70 and 85 years old with acute or convalescent COVID-19. Sample: peripheral blood. The CDR3 is CASSLNGLGQGSTDTQYF. The CDR3 DNA follows: TGTGCCAGCAGCTTAAACGGATTGGGACAGGGCAGCACAGATACGCAGTATTTT.